This T cell receptor beta chain was captured in a study of T-cell memory formation after mild COVID-19. This clonotype has ten or more counts. The V gene end was trimmed by 0 bases and the J gene end by 3 bases; junction bases not matched to a gene: 2. The CDR3 is 15 amino acids. Germline loops: CDR1 SGHRS, CDR2 YFSETQ. MiXCR, applied by TCRdb to the 5' RACE reads, yields one record per CDR3 protein. This table has more than 150,000 distinct CDR3 sequences, over 20% appearing once. The TCR was taken from an adult woman who had mild COVID-19 (a few samples of this study predate the infection). Cell type and time point are not known. Sequencing input: PBMCs or a T cell subset sorted from them (not recorded which). This sequence joins TRBV5-1 and TRBJ2-1; 8 bases are a match to TRBD1. The CDR3 DNA follows: TGCGCCAGCAGCTTGGACAGGGGGTACTACAATGAGCAGTTCTTC. It yields the protein CASSLDRGYYNEQFF.